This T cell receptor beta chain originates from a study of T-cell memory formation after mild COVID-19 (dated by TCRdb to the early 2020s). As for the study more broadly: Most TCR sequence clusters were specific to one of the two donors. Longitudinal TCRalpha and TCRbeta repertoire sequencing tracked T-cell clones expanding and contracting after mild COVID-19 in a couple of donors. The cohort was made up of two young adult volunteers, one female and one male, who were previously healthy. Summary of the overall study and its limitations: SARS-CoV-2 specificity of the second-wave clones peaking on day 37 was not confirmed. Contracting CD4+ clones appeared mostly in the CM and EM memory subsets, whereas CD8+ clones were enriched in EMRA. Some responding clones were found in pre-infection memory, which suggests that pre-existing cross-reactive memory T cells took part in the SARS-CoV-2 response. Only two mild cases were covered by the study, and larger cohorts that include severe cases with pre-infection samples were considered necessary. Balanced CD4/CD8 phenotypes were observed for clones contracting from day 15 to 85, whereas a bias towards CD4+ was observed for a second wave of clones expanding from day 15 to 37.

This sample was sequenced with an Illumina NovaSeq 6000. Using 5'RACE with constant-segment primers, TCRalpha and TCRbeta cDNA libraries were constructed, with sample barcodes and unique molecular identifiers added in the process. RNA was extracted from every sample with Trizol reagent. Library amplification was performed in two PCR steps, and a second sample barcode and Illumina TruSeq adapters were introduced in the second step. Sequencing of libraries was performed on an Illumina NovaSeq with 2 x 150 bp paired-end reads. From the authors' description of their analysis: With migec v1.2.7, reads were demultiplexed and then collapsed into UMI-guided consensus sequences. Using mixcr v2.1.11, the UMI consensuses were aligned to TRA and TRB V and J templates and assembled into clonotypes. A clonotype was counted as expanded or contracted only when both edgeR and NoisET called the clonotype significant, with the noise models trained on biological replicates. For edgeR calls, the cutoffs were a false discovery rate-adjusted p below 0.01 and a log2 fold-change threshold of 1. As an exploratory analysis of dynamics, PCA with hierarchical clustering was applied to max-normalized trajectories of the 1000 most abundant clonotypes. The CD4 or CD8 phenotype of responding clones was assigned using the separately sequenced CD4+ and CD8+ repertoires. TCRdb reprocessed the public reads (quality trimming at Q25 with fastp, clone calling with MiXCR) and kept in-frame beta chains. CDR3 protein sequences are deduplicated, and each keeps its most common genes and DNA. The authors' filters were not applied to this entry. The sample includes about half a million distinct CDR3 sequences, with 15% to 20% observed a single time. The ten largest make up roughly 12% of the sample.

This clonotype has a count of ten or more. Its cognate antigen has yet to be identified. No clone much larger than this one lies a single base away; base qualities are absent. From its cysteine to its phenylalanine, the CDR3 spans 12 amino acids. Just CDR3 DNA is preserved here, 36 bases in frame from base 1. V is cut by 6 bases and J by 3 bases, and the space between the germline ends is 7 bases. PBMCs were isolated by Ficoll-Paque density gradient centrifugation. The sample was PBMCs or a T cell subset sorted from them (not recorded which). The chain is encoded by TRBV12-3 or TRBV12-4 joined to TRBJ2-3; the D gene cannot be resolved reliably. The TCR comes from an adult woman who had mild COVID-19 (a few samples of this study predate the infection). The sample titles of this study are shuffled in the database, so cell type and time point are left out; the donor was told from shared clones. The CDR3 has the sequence CASSPGTDTQYF. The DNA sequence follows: TGTGCCAGCAGCCCCGGAACAGATACGCAGTATTTT.